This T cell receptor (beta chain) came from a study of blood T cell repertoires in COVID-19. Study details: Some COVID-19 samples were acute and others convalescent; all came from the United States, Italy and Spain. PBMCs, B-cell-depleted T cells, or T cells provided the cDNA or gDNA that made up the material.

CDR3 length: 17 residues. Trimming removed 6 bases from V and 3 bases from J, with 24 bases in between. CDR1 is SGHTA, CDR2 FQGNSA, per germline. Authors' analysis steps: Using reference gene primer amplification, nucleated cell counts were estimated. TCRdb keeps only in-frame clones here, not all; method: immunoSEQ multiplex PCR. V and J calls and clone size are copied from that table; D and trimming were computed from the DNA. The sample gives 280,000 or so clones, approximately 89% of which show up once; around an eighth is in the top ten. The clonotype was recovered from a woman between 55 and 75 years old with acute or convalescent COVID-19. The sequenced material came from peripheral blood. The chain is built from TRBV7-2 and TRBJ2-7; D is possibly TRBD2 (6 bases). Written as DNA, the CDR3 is TGTGCCAGCAGTTTCAATACCCCCGGGACCGGGGGCTACGAGCAGTACTTC. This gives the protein CASSFNTPGTGGYEQYF. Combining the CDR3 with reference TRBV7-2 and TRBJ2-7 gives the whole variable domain GAGVSQSPSNKVTEKGKDVELRCDPISGHTALYWYRQSLGQGLEFLIYFQGNSAPDKSGLPSDRFSAERTGGSVSTLTIQRTQQEDSAVYLCASSFNTPGTGGYEQYFGPGTRLTVT.